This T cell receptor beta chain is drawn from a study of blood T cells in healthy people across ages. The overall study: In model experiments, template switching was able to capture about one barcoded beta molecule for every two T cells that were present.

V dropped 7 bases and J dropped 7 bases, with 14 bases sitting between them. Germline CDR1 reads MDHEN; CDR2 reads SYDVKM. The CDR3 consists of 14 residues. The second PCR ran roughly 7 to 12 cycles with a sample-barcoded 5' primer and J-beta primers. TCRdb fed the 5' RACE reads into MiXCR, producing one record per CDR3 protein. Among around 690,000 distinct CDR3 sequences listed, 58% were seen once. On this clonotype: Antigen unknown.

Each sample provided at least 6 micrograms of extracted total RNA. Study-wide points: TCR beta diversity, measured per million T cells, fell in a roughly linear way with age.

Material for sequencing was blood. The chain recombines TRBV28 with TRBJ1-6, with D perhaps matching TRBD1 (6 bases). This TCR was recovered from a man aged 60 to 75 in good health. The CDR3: CASIPGQSNSPLHF. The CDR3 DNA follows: TGTGCCAGCATCCCCGGACAGTCCAATTCACCCCTCCACTTT.